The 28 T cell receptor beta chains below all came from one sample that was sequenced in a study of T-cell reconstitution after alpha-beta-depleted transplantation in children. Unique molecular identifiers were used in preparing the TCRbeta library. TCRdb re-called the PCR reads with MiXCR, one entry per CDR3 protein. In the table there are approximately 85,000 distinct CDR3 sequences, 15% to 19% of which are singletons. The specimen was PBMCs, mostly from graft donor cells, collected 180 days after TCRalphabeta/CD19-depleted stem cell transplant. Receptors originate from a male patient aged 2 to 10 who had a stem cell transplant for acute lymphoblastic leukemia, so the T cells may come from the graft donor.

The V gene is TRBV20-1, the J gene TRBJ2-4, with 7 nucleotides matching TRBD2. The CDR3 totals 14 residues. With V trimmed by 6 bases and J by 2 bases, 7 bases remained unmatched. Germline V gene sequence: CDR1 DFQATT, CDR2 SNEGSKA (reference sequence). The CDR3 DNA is TGCAGTGCCCAGGCCGGGGGGTCCAAAAACATTCAGTACTTC. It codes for CSAQAGGSKNIQYF.

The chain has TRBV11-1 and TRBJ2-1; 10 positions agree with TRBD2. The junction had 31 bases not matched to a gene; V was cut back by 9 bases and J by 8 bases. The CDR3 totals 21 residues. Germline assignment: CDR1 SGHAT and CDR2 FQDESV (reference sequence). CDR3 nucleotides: TGTGCCAGTCAGCAGCTTGGAGGGGCTAGCGGGAGATCGTCGGTGTCATATGAGCAGTTCTTC. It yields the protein CASQQLGGASGRSSVSYEQFF.

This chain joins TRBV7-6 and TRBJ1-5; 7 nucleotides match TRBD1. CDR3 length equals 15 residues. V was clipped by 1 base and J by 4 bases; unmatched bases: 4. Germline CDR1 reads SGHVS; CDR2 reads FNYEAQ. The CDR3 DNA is TGTGCCAGCAGCTTAGACAGGGGAAGAAATCAGCCCCAGCATTTT. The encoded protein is CASSLDRGRNQPQHF.

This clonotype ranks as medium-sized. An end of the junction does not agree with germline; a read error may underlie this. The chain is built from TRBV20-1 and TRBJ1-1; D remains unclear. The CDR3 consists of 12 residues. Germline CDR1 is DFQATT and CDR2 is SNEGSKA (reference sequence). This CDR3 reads CSASQLNAEAFF. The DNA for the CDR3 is TGCAGTGCTAGTCAGCTGAACGCTGAAGCTTTCTTT.

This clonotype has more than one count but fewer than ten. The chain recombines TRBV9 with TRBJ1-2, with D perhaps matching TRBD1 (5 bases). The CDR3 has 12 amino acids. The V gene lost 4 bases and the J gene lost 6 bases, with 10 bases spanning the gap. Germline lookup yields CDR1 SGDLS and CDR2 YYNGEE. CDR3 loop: CASSLGGNGYTF. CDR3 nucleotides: TGTGCCAGCAGCCTCGGGGGTAATGGCTACACCTTC. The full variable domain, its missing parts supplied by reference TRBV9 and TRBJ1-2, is DSGVTQTPKHLITATGQRVTLRCSPRSGDLSVYWYQQSLDQGLQFLIQYYNGEERAKGNILERFSAQQFPDLHSELNLSSLELGDSALYFCASSLGGNGYTFGSGTRLTVV.

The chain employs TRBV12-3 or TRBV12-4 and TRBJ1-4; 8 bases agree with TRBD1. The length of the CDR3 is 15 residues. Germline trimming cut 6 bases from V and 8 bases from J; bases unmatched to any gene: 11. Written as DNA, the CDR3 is TGTGCCAGCAGCTCCGGACAGGGTAGAAGCGAAAAACTGTTTTTT. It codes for CASSSGQGRSEKLFF.

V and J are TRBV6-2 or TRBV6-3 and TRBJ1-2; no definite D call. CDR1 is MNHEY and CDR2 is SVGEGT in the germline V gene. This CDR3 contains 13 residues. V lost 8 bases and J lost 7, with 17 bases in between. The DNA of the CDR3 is TGTGCCAGCCGGTATCCGGGTAGGAGTGGCTACACCTTC. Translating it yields CASRYPGRSGYTF.

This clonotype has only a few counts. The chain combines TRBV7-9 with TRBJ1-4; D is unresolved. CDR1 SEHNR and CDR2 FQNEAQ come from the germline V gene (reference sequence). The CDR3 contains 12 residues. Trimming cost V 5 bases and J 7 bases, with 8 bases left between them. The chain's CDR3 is CASSPPGEKLFF. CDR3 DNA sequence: TGTGCCAGCAGCCCCCCGGGTGAAAAACTGTTTTTT.

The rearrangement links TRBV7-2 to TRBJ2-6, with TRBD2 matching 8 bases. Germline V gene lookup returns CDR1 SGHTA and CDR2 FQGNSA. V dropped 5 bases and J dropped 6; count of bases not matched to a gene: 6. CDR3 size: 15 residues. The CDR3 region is CASSPAGDLANVLTF. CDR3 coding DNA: TGTGCCAGCAGCCCAGCGGGAGACTTGGCCAACGTCCTGACTTTC.

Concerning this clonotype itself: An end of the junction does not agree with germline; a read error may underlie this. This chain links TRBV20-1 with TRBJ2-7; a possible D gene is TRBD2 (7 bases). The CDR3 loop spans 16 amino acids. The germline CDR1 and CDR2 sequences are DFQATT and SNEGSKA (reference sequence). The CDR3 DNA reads TGCTGTGCTAGAGGCCGGGGAGGGGGGAGGGCCTACGAGCAGTACTTC. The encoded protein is CCARGRGGGRAYEQYF.

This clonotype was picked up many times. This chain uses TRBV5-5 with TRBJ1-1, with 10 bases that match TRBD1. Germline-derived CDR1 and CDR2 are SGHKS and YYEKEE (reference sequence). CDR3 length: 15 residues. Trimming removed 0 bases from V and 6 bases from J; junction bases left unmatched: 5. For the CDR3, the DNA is TGTGCCAGCAGCTTGGTGGGACAGGGGTCCCCTGAAGCTTTCTTT. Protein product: CASSLVGQGSPEAFF.

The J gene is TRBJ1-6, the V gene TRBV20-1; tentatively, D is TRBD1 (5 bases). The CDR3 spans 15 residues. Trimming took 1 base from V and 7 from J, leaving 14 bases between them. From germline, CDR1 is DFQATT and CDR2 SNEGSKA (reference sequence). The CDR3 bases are TGCAGTGCTAGAGTTACGGGGGAGAAGAATTCACCCCTCCACTTT. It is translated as CSARVTGEKNSPLHF.

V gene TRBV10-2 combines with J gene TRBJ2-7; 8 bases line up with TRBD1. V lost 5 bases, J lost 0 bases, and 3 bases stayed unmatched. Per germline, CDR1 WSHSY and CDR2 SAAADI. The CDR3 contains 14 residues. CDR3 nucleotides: TGCGCCAGCAGTAACAGGGGGTTCTCCTACGAGCAGTACTTC. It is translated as CASSNRGFSYEQYF.

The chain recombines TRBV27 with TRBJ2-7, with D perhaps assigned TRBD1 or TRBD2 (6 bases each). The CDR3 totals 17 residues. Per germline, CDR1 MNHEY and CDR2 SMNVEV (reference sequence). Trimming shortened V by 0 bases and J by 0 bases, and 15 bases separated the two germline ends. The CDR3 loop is CASSLSRGPGASYEQYF. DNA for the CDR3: TGTGCCAGCAGTTTATCACGGGGGCCTGGGGCCTCCTACGAGCAGTACTTC.

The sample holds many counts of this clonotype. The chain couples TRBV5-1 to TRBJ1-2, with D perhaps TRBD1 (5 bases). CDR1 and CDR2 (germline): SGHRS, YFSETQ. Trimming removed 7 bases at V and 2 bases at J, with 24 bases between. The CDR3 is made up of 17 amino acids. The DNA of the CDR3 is TGCGCCAGCGGCATCGGGCAGGGTCTCTTTTGGAACTATGGCTACACCTTC. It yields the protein CASGIGQGLFWNYGYTF.

The CDR3 DNA reads as TGCAGTGCTGGAGGACAGGGGGATTACGAGCAGTACTTC. Protein product: CSAGGQGDYEQYF. This chain connects TRBV20-1 to TRBJ2-7; 10 bases line up with TRBD1. V dropped 5 bases and J dropped 4; count of bases not matched to a gene: 5. The CDR3 is made up of 13 amino acids. In germline, CDR1 is DFQATT, CDR2 SNEGSKA (reference sequence).

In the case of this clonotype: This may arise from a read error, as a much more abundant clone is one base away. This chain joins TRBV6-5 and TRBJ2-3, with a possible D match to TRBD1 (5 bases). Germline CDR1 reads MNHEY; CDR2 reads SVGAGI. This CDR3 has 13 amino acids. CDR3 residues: CARSYYPGDTQYF. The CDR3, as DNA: TGTGCCAGAAGTTACTATCCAGGGGATACGCAGTATTTT.

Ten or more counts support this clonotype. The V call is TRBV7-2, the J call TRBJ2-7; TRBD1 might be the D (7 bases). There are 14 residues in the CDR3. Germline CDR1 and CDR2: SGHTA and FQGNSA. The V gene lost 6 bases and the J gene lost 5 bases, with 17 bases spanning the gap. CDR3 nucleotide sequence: TGTGCCAGCAGTTCCCAGGGGGGCGTGAACGAGCAGTACTTC. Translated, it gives CASSSQGGVNEQYF.

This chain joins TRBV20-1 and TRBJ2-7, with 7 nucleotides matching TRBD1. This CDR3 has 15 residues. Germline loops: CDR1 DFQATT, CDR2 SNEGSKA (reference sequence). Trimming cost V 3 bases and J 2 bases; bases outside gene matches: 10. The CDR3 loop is CSARALQGKTYEQYF. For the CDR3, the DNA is TGCAGTGCTAGGGCCCTACAGGGGAAAACCTACGAGCAGTACTTC.

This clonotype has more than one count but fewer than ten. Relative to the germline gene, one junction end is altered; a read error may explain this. The CDR3 loop reads CACSQHSLGLAGGDTQYF. The CDR3 DNA follows: TGTGCCTGCAGCCAACACAGCCTAGGACTAGCGGGGGGAGATACGCAGTATTTT. The chain joins TRBV3-1 to TRBJ2-3, with 14 bases fitting TRBD2. The CDR3 spans 18 residues. Germline CDR1 and CDR2: LGHDT and YNNKEL (reference sequence).

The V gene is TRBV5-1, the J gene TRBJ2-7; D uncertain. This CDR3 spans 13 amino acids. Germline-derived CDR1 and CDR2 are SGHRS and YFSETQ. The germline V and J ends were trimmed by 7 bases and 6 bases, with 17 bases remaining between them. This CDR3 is CASSLNVNSEQYF. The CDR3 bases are TGCGCCAGCTCCTTGAACGTGAATAGCGAGCAGTACTTC.

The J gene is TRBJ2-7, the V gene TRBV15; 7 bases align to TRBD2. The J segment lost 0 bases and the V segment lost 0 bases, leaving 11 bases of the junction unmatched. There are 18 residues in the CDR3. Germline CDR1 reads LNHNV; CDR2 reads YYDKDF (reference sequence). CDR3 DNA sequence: TGTGCCACCAGCAGAGATTTGCCACCTTGGGGGGGCTCCTACGAGCAGTACTTC. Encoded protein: CATSRDLPPWGGSYEQYF. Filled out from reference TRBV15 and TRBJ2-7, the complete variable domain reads DAMVIQNPRYQVTQFGKPVTLSCSQTLNHNVMYWYQQKSSQAPKLLFHYYDKDFNNEADTPDNFQSRRPNTSFCFLDIRSPGLGDTAMYLCATSRDLPPWGGSYEQYFGPGTRLTVT.

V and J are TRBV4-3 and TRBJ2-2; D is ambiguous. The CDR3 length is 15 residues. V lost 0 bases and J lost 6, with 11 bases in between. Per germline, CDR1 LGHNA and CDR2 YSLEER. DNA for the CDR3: TGCGCCAGCAGCCAAGATCCTAGTAGCTCCGGGGAGCTGTTTTTT. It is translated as CASSQDPSSSGELFF.

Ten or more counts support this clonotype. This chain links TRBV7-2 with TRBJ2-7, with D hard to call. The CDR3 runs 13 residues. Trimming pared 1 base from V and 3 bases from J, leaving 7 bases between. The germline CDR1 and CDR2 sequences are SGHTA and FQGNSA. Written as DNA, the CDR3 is TGTGCCAGCAGCTTAGGTTCGGTCTACGAGCAGTACTTC. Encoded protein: CASSLGSVYEQYF.

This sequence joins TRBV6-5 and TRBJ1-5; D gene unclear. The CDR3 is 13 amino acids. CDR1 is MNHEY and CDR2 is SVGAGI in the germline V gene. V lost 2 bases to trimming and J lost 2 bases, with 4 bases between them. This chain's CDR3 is CASSYDRNQPQHF. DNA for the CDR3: TGTGCCAGCAGTTACGACCGCAATCAGCCCCAGCATTTT.

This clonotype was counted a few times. CDR3 protein: CSARAVDVAQYF. DNA of the CDR3: TGCAGTGCTAGAGCGGTGGACGTGGCGCAGTATTTT. The J gene is TRBJ2-3, the V gene TRBV20-1; D ambiguous. This CDR3 spans 12 amino acids. Trimming pared 1 base from V and 10 bases from J, leaving 12 bases between. From germline, CDR1 is DFQATT and CDR2 SNEGSKA (reference sequence).

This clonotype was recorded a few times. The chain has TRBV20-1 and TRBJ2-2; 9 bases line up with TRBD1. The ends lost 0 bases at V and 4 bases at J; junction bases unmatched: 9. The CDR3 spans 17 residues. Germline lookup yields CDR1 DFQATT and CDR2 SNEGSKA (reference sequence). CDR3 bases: TGCAGTGCTAGAGACGGACAGGGGCCGCCCGGCACCGGGGAGCTGTTTTTT. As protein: CSARDGQGPPGTGELFF.

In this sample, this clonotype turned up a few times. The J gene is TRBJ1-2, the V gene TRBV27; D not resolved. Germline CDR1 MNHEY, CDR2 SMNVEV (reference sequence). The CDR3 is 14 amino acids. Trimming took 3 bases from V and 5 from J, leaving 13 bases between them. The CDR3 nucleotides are TGTGCCAGCAGTTTTGGAGGAGTCGGTTATGGCTACACCTTC. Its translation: CASSFGGVGYGYTF.